The entry that follows covers one T cell receptor (beta chain) sequence. What it recognizes is unknown. The sample comes from a study of shared clonotypes between healthy human individuals. Regarding the study as a whole: Of the naive CD4 clonotypes, around 4.9% were shared across a few donors.

Libraries were prepared by immunoSEQ multiplex PCR; TCRdb keeps only in-frame clonotypes and omits some of them. The sample carries approximately 97,000 clones, 67% recorded once. The CDR3 length is 21 residues. Germline V gene lookup returns CDR1 ENHRY and CDR2 SYGVKD. The J segment lost 0 bases and the V segment lost 0 bases, leaving 18 bases of the junction unmatched. The V gene is TRBV10-3, the J gene TRBJ2-7; 9 nucleotides agree with TRBD2. This clonotype originated in a man younger than 40 in good health. The sequenced sample was memory CD8+ T cells sorted from blood. Indicated subset: CD45RO+ cells pooled with CCR7-negative TemRA cells. The CDR3 DNA follows: TGTGCCATCAGTGAGTCAATGTCGCTAGCGGGAATTGCAAAGAGCTCCTACGAGCAGTACTTC. Translating gives CAISESMSLAGIAKSSYEQYF.